This T cell receptor (beta chain) derives from a study of blood T cell repertoires in COVID-19. The wider study: Collection of acute and convalescent COVID-19 samples took place in the United States, Italy and Spain.

Patients at the Seattle site were enrolled during active infection and followed longitudinally. The CDR3 extends over 12 amino acids. Germline CDR1 is SGHTA and CDR2 is FQGNSA. Trimming stripped 2 bases from V and 9 bases from J, with 8 bases between. This table comes from immunoSEQ multiplex PCR, and its TCRdb copy is limited to in-frame clones, with some not included. This table has roughly 410,000 clones, over 75% appearing once. The sequencing sample was made of peripheral blood. The sequence was collected from a woman aged 40 to 55 with COVID-19, enrolled during active disease. The genes are TRBV7-2 and TRBJ2-1; no firm D call. In nucleotides, the CDR3 is TGTGCCAGCAGCTTAATGAGTTTTGAGCAGTTCTTC. Residues: CASSLMSFEQFF.